The next 26 T cell receptor beta chains were all read from a single sample in a study of T cells in women clearing cervical HPV infection. The data were produced by immunoSEQ multiplex PCR, yet TCRdb's version contains in-frame clones alone and is incomplete. The sample data list some 30,000 clones. Sequencing input: blood buffy coat. The receptors stem from a woman aged 18 to 75 with a cervical HPV16 infection that either progressed to CIN3+ or cleared (not recorded which).

Partial CDR3 DNA: TGTGCCAGCAGCTTGCTCGGGGAG. This gives the protein CASSLLGE. The complete CDR3 reads CASSLLGELFF. The rearrangement joins TRBV5-5 to TRBJ2-2; the D is unclear. The read comes to an end 3 residues before the CDR3 does, leaving the germline J gene to fill in the end. Germline V CDR1 and CDR2: SGHKS, YYEKEE (reference sequence). The V and J ends lost 1 base and 7 bases respectively, with 2 bases between them. The CDR3 consists of 11 residues. Combining the CDR3 with reference TRBV5-5 and TRBJ2-2 gives the whole variable domain DAGVTQSPTHLIKTRGQQVTLRCSPISGHKSVSWYQQVLGQGPQFIFQYYEKEERGRGNFPDRFSARQFPNYSSELNVNALLLGDSALYLCASSLLGELFFGEGSRLTVL.

Notes on this clone: The CDR3 extends 3 residues past the end of the read, so its final part is completed from the germline J gene. The chain uses TRBV4-1 and TRBJ2-4; 8 bases agree with TRBD2. The CDR3 length is 17 residues. J lost 1 base, V lost 4 bases, and 9 bases had no gene match. Germline V gene data show CDR1 as MGHRA and CDR2 as YSYEKL. Incomplete CDR3 DNA: TGCGCCAGCAGCCCCTCCGGGGGGGGGCGGGCCAAAAACATT. Amino acid sequence: CASSPSGGGRAKNI. The complete CDR3 reads CASSPSGGGRAKNIQYF.

Details on this clone: The read terminates 3 residues before the CDR3 end, so the remaining end is supplied by the germline J gene. The gene calls are TRBV5-1 and TRBJ2-3; possible D gene TRBD2, 5 bases. The germline gives CDR1 SGHRS, CDR2 YFSETQ. The CDR3 has 15 residues. Between the trimmed V and J ends, which lost 6 bases and 0 bases, there was a span of 14 bases. CDR3 DNA (partial): TGCGCCAGCAAGCGCGTTCCGGGGAGCACAGATACG. The encoded protein is CASKRVPGSTDT. In full, the CDR3 reads CASKRVPGSTDTQYF.

Comments on this clone: Sequencing ends 3 residues short of the CDR3 end; the germline J gene provides the rest. V usage is TRBV30 and J usage is TRBJ2-4; D may be TRBD2 (5 bases). Germline V CDR1 and CDR2: GTSNPN, SVGIG (reference sequence). The CDR3 totals 12 residues. CDR3 bases read: TGTGCCTGGACTCGAGGAGACTATGGT. It encodes CAWTRGDYG. The whole CDR3 is CAWTRGDYGQYF.

In the case of this clone: The read terminates 3 residues ahead of where the CDR3 ends, so the germline J gene completes it. The V and J genes are TRBV7-8 and TRBJ1-1, with TRBD1 as a possible D gene (5 bases). The CDR3 consists of 14 residues. Trimming left V 1 base short and J 0 bases short, with 6 bases between. Germline CDR1 and CDR2: SGHVS and FQNEAQ. CDR3 loop: CASSLGGVNTEAFF. CDR3 bases read: TGTGCCAGCAGCTTAGGGGGGGTGAACACTGAA.

Of note for this clone: Read coverage stops 3 residues before the CDR3 terminus; the germline J gene supplies the remainder. The gene calls are TRBV19 and TRBJ1-5; 7 bases are shared with TRBD1. V trimming: 2 bases; J trimming: 3 bases; junction bases outside the gene matches: 10. The CDR3 totals 17 residues. Germline CDR1 LNHDA, CDR2 SQIVND (reference sequence). CDR3 bases read: TGTGCCAGTAGTATAAACCGGGACAGAAAAACCAATCAGCCC. The encoded protein is CASSINRDRKTNQP. The whole CDR3 region reads CASSINRDRKTNQPQHF.

Of note for this clone: The read ends 3 residues early relative to the CDR3; the germline J gene fills the gap. The chain carries TRBV18 and TRBJ2-1, with 8 bases matching TRBD2. V lost 0 bases to trimming and J lost 9 bases; unmatched junction nucleotides: 7. The CDR3 runs 15 residues. The germline V gene has CDR1 KGHSH and CDR2 LQKENI. The sequenced part of the CDR3 DNA is TGTGCCAGCTCACCACCGGGACTAGACTCGAGTGAG. Encoded protein: CASSPPGLDSSE. In full, the CDR3 reads CASSPPGLDSSEQFF.

Concerning this clone itself: The read terminates 3 residues ahead of where the CDR3 ends, so the germline J gene completes it. The chain links TRBV5-1 to TRBJ2-1, with 9 bases aligning to TRBD1. J was trimmed by 4 bases and V by 4 bases; bases with no gene match: 3. Per germline, CDR1 SGHRS and CDR2 YFSETQ. The CDR3 loop spans 14 amino acids. CDR3 in amino acids: CASSRDRAYNEQFF. CDR3 DNA, as far as it was read: TGCGCCAGCAGCCGGGACAGGGCGTACAATGAG.

Remarks on this clone: Read coverage stops 3 residues before the CDR3 terminus; the germline J gene supplies the remainder. V and J are TRBV20-1 and TRBJ2-3; 7 bases line up with TRBD1. In germline, CDR1 is DFQATT, CDR2 SNEGSKA (reference sequence). The CDR3 consists of 16 residues. CDR3 in amino acids: CSARLMYRDSNQPQYF. The sequenced part of the CDR3 DNA is TGCAGTGCTAGACTTATGTACCGGGACAGCAATCAGCCG.

Details on this clone: The CDR3 extends 3 residues past the end of the read, so its final part is completed from the germline J gene. The chain joins TRBV4-1 to TRBJ2-4; 8 nucleotides line up with TRBD2. Germline lookup yields CDR1 MGHRA and CDR2 YSYEKL. The CDR3 is 16 amino acids. The J segment lost 0 bases and the V segment lost 2 bases, leaving 3 bases of the junction unmatched. CDR3 in amino acids: CASSQRLAGAKNIQYF. Partial CDR3 DNA: TGCGCCAGCAGCCAAAGGCTAGCGGGAGCCAAAAACATT.

Details on this clone: The read ends 3 residues early relative to the CDR3; the germline J gene fills the gap. This sequence joins TRBV5-1 and TRBJ2-7; tentatively, D is TRBD1 (6 bases). Germline-derived CDR1 and CDR2 are SGHRS and YFSETQ. This CDR3 is built from 15 residues. The V and J ends lost 0 bases and 3 bases respectively, with 13 bases between them. The sequenced CDR3 bases are TGCGCCAGCAGCTTGGCTGGGGGACAACTCTACGAG. This codes for CASSLAGGQLYE. The entire CDR3 protein is CASSLAGGQLYEQYF.

Note on this clone: The read ends 3 residues early relative to the CDR3; the germline J gene fills the gap. The chain has TRBV5-6 and TRBJ1-5; D gene ambiguous. CDR3 size: 15 residues. The V gene's germline CDR1 is SGHDT and CDR2 YYEEEE. V was pared by 0 bases and J by 1 base, with 8 bases between. The covered CDR3 bases are TGTGCCAGCAGCTTGGGGCACCGAAGCAATCAGCCC. Its translation is CASSLGHRSNQP. The full-length CDR3 reads as CASSLGHRSNQPQHF.

As to this clone: Sequencing ends 3 residues short of the CDR3 end; the germline J gene provides the rest. The V and J genes are TRBV7-6 and TRBJ2-5, with TRBD2 matching 13 bases. The CDR3 covers 17 residues. Germline assignment: CDR1 SGHVS and CDR2 FNYEAQ. The V and J ends lost 3 bases and 5 bases, in that order; junction bases with no gene match: 9. The covered CDR3 bases are TGTGCCAGCAGCTTCTTTACTAGCGGGAGGGCCAGGGAGACC. Translated: CASSFFTSGRARET. The entire CDR3 reads CASSFFTSGRARETQYF.

Worth noting for this clone: The read ends 3 residues shy of where the CDR3 ends; the end is completed using the germline J gene. The V and J genes are TRBV7-9 and TRBJ2-7, with TRBD1 matching 8 bases. This CDR3 spans 14 amino acids. J lost 3 bases, V lost 5 bases, and 6 bases had no gene match. The germline V gene encodes CDR1 SEHNR and CDR2 FQNEAQ (reference sequence). CDR3 in amino acids: CASSKTGTGYEQYF. The covered CDR3 bases are TGTGCCAGCAGCAAAACCGGGACAGGCTACGAG.

Remarks on this clone: The read stops 3 residues short of the end of the CDR3; the missing end is completed from the germline J gene. This rearrangement joins TRBV2 to TRBJ2-2; tentatively, D is TRBD1 (5 bases). Germline V gene sequence: CDR1 SNHLY, CDR2 FYNNEI. The CDR3 consists of 16 residues. The CDR3 DNA, read in part, is TGTGCCAGCACCTTAACCTGGGCGCCTGGGGCCAACGTG. It is translated as CASTLTWAPGANV. The complete CDR3 protein is CASTLTWAPGANVLFF.

Notes on this clone: The read halts 3 residues ahead of the CDR3 end, with the missing end drawn from the germline J gene. J is TRBJ2-2 and V is TRBV4-1; TRBD1 is a possible D gene (6 bases). The CDR3 length is 14 residues. V was trimmed by 3 bases and J by 7 bases, leaving 12 bases between them. CDR1 and CDR2 from the germline V gene are MGHRA and YSYEKL. CDR3 in amino acids: CASSQGARRGELFF. The covered CDR3 bases are TGCGCCAGCAGCCAGGGGGCCCGTCGCGGGGAG.

With regard to this clone: The read finishes 3 residues shy of the CDR3 end, and the germline J gene is used to complete it. The V call is TRBV20-1, the J call TRBJ2-2; D might be TRBD1 (6 bases). This CDR3 region has 16 residues. CDR1 DFQATT and CDR2 SNEGSKA come from the germline V gene (reference sequence). V was cut by 5 bases and J by 1 base, with 17 bases left in between. The CDR3: CSAPHPARGNTGELFF. The part of the CDR3 DNA that was read is TGCAGTGCTCCACATCCGGCCAGGGGGAACACCGGGGAG.

The sequenced CDR3 bases are TGTGCCAGCAGCCTGACAGTCTCTGGAAACACC. Its translation: CASSLTVSGNT. In full, the CDR3 is CASSLTVSGNTIYF. The chain employs TRBV2 and TRBJ1-3; tentatively, D is TRBD1 (5 bases). The missing CDR3 end, 3 residues past where the read stops, is filled in from the germline J gene. This CDR3 spans 14 amino acids. CDR1 is SNHLY, CDR2 FYNNEI, per germline. Trimming cost V 6 bases and J 0 bases, with 9 bases left between them.

With regard to this clone: The read terminates 3 residues before the CDR3 end, so the remaining end is supplied by the germline J gene. The gene calls are TRBV23-1 and TRBJ2-7, with 9 bases matching TRBD1. Being an ORF, TRBV23-1 has a function that is uncertain. J was trimmed by 1 base and V by 0 bases; bases with no gene match: 7. This CDR3 has 17 residues. The CDR3 region is CASSQSILGQGSYEQYF. CDR3 bases read: TGCGCCAGCAGTCAATCGATTTTGGGACAGGGATCCTACGAG.

As to this clone: The CDR3 end lies 3 residues beyond the end of the read and is filled in from the germline J gene. The chain has TRBV24-1 and TRBJ1-3; 7 bases align to TRBD1. Losses at the gene ends were 4 bases for V and 1 base for J; bases not matched to a gene: 3. Germline assignment: CDR1 KGHDR and CDR2 SFDVKD. The CDR3 loop spans 15 amino acids. The CDR3 reads CATSDTGESGNTIYF. CDR3 DNA, as far as it was read: TGTGCCACCAGTGACACAGGGGAATCTGGAAACACC.

About this clone itself: From the germline J gene comes the end of the CDR3, since the read stops 3 residues before it. The chain recombines TRBV19 with TRBJ2-3, with 8 bases identical to TRBD1. V lost 6 bases and J lost 8; bases outside the gene matches: 10. The CDR3 extends over 14 amino acids. Germline loops: CDR1 LNHDA, CDR2 SQIVND (reference sequence). The covered CDR3 bases are TGTGCCAGTAGCGGGACAGGAGGCAGTGGTACG. Its protein product is CASSGTGGSGT. The whole CDR3 reads CASSGTGGSGTQYF.

On this clone itself: Coverage ceases 3 residues before the CDR3 finishes, and the germline J gene fills in the end. The chain recombines TRBV5-1 with TRBJ2-3, with D possibly matching TRBD1 (6 bases). Germline V gene sequence: CDR1 SGHRS, CDR2 YFSETQ. The CDR3 runs 19 residues. This CDR3 is CASSAGPDNRASLNQPQYF. Partial CDR3 DNA: TGCGCCAGCAGCGCGGGTCCGGACAACAGGGCCTCTCTAAATCAGCCG.

As regards this clone: The sequence runs out 3 residues before the end of the CDR3; the remainder is reconstructed from the germline J gene. At the DNA level, this CDR3 is encoded by other sequences in the same sample as well. This sequence joins TRBV30 and TRBJ2-3; 12 bases line up with TRBD2. In germline, CDR1 is GTSNPN, CDR2 SVGIG (reference sequence). The junction had 0 bases not matched to a gene; V was cut back by 4 bases and J by 1 base. This CDR3 spans 14 amino acids. The CDR3 sequence is CAWTSGGGTDTQYF. The sequenced CDR3 bases are TGTGCCTGGACTAGCGGGGGGGGCACAGATACG.

About this clone itself: The read ends 3 residues shy of where the CDR3 ends; the end is completed using the germline J gene. The chain uses TRBV5-6 and TRBJ1-5; D is perhaps TRBD1 (5 bases). With 4 bases removed from V and 4 bases from J, the gap between germline ends came to 12 bases. CDR3 length: 14 amino acids. Germline V gives CDR1 SGHDT, CDR2 YYEEEE. The CDR3 region is CASSRGVRNQPQHF. Partial CDR3 DNA: TGTGCCAGCAGCCGGGGGGTCCGGAATCAGCCC. Supplemented by reference TRBV5-6 and TRBJ1-5, the full variable domain reads DAGVTQSPTHLIKTRGQQVTLRCSPKSGHDTVSWYQQALGQGPQFIFQYYEEEERQRGNFPDRFSGHQFPNYSSELNVNALLLGDSALYLCASSRGVRNQPQHFGDGTRLSIL.

A word on this clone: The read comes to an end 3 residues before the CDR3 does, leaving the germline J gene to fill in the end. The chain links TRBV6-1 to TRBJ1-2; TRBD1 agrees at 9 bases. Germline lookup yields CDR1 MNHNS and CDR2 SASEGT. Losses at the gene ends were 4 bases for V and 2 bases for J; bases not matched to a gene: 2. The CDR3 covers 14 residues. CDR3 in amino acids: CASSVGQGNYGYTF. The sequenced CDR3 bases are TGTGCCAGCAGTGTCGGACAGGGGAACTATGGC.

A word on this clone: The CDR3 is cut off 3 residues early in the read; its end comes from the germline J gene. This chain connects TRBV6-2 or TRBV6-3 to TRBJ1-2; TRBD1 is a possible D gene (5 bases). This CDR3 contains 16 residues. CDR1 and CDR2 from the germline V gene are MNHEY and SVGEGT. The part of the CDR3 DNA that was read is TGTGCCAGCAGGGCCGACAGACTTTTGTTCTCAGATACC. This encodes CASRADRLLFSDT. The entire CDR3 is CASRADRLLFSDTYTF.